This entry describes one TCR beta chain. Its target antigen remains unknown. The record has no base qualities; no much larger clone is one base away. The data stem from a study of beta chain features in type 1 diabetes (dated by TCRdb to 2016 to 2018). Study-wide context: Patients and healthy donors did not differ in mean age, gender distribution, total cell number or subset yield. The study compared the TCRB repertoires of sorted circulating CD4+ T cell subsets in recently diagnosed type 1 diabetes patients with those in matched healthy donors. Naive and central memory subsets were obtained from all 30 or so donors, but regulatory and stem cell-like memory subsets were isolated from only 8 patients and roughly 8 healthy donors. A total of 107,917,701 sorted cells were examined across all samples, and the number of cells per subset was strongly correlated with RNA yield.

V is cut by 10 bases and J by 8 bases, and the space between the germline ends is 17 bases. Via the germline V gene, CDR1 is ENHRY and CDR2 SYGVKD. The CDR3 contains 13 residues, cysteine and phenylalanine counted. The CDR3 DNA has 39 bases and is translated from base 1. What the authors observed across the whole study: At VDJ recombination sites, patients with type 1 diabetes made fewer insertions and deleted more nucleotides, a pattern implying thymic rearrangement abnormalities. PCR may preferentially amplify shorter templates, but because patient and control samples were amplified and corrected together, any resulting skew would affect both groups equally. Naive, central memory and regulatory TCRB repertoires appeared more similar among patients than among healthy donors. A moderate but significant shortening of TCRB CDR3 length was observed in type 1 diabetes patients in all four CD4+ subsets. Because cDNA rather than genomic DNA was sequenced, highly expressing activated cells could have been over-represented, although no difference in activation and CD3 levels was found between groups. Because small numbers of individuals were included in the HLA sub-analyses, any influence of HLA type on TCRB rearrangement was left unresolved.

The entire isolated RNA was reverse transcribed using the High Capacity cDNA Reverse Transcription Kit, and thus expressed TCRB transcripts were sequenced. Deep immunoSEQ sequencing was applied to naive, central memory and regulatory T cell samples, giving an average of around 3.4 million total reads per sample. Sorted cells were lysed in RLT buffer, and RNA was extracted using DNase-treated RNeasy Micro or Mini kits according to cell number. Each cell subset was processed separately to prevent cross-contamination, with patient and healthy donor samples processed together. TCRB sequences were amplified from cDNA with the immunoSEQ multiplex PCR, producing 87-bp fragments spanning the CDR3 region. Sequencing of the amplicons was done on the Illumina HiSeq platform. The authors processed their data as follows. Synthetic template baselines were used to correct PCR bias computationally, reads within Hamming distance 2 were collapsed, and singletons that could not be merged were discarded. Reads were aligned to IMGT to assign V, D and J genes, CDR3 length, and insertions or deletions at six rearrangement sites. Within each subset, clonotype counts were normalized to the number of sorted cells before true diversity and Gini coefficients were calculated with the tcR R package. The overlap coefficient, calculated on TCRB nucleotide sequences, was used to measure repertoire sharing. As a proxy for the pre-selection repertoire, out-of-frame TCRB sequences from naive cells were analyzed. Imported from immuneACCESS, the table was reduced by TCRdb to in-frame sequences with V and J called. These copies leave out some clones; in studies compared against another copy, an unresolved V gene accounts for under half, and the cause of the remainder is not known. V, J and clone size reflect that table, while D and trimming were determined from the DNA. The sample records roughly 500,000 clones, around 28% of which are singletons. Almost 0.065% of the sample rests with the top ten.

From each donor, a single peripheral blood sample of about 110 mL on average was drawn into heparinised tubes. Naive, central memory, regulatory and stem cell-like memory CD4+ T cells were sorted on a BD FACSAria II using a panel including CD45RO, CCR7, CD25, CD127, CD95 and CD27. Every sorted population had a purity above 98%. Right away, PBMCs were isolated by Lymphoprep density gradient centrifugation and were stained directly, with no culture step. So that batch effects would be minimized, each experiment stained and sorted samples in pairs, pairing one healthy donor with one patient. Sequencing input: naive CD4+ T cells from blood. The cell subset or site label corresponds to: true naive CD4+ T cells. This clonotype originated in a man between 18 and 29 years old in good health. This sequence uses TRBV10-3 and TRBJ1-4; TRBD1 is a weak D gene call, 6 bases matching. The sequenced DNA: TGTGCCACCGGCGGGGGGCCGGGGGAAAAACTGTTTTTT. Its protein is CATGGGPGEKLFF.